Each of the 9 T cell receptor beta chains below was sequenced from the same sample in a study of coeliac disease. Study-wide results and limits: In active celiac disease, intraepithelial and lamina propria TRB and TRG repertoires were less clonal than controls.

Antigens of these TCRs are unknown. Sequencing was performed with immunoSEQ multiplex PCR; in TCRdb, only in-frame clones are kept and a portion is missing. Altogether 3,700 or so clones are present, 66% being singletons, with the ten largest covering approximately 14%. The sample comprised intraepithelial lymphocytes from the gut. The receptors were gathered from a young woman with active celiac disease.

This CDR3 is CASSVTTGSKVYTEAFF. In DNA, the CDR3 is TGTGCCAGCAGTGTTACAACAGGGTCTAAGGTCTACACTGAAGCTTTCTTT. The V gene is TRBV6-1, the J gene TRBJ1-1, with D maybe TRBD1 (6 bases). The CDR3 spans 17 residues. Trimming removed 4 bases at V and 3 bases at J, with 21 bases between. From germline, CDR1 is MNHNS and CDR2 SASEGT.

The count of this clone is one. The V and J genes are TRBV4-1 and TRBJ2-5; TRBD2 aligns across 10 bases. This CDR3 comprises 15 residues. The V gene end was trimmed by 0 bases and the J gene end by 4 bases; junction bases not matched to a gene: 2. Looked up from germline, CDR1 is MGHRA and CDR2 is YSYEKL. CDR3 in amino acids: CASSQDGTSVETQYF. The DNA of the CDR3 is TGCGCCAGCAGCCAAGACGGGACTAGCGTAGAGACCCAGTACTTC.

This chain connects TRBV7-2 to TRBJ2-2, with 9 bases lining up with TRBD2. Germline V CDR1 and CDR2: SGHTA, FQGNSA. V shed 4 bases and J 10 bases; nucleotides not matched to a gene: 4. The CDR3 extends over 13 amino acids. CDR3 bases: TGTGCCAGCAGCTCGGGACTAGCTGTGGAGCTGTTTTTT. It encodes CASSSGLAVELFF. The entire variable domain, with the rest obtained from reference TRBV7-2 and TRBJ2-2, is as follows: GAGVSQSPSNKVTEKGKDVELRCDPISGHTALYWYRQSLGQGLEFLIYFQGNSAPDKSGLPSDRFSAERTGGSVSTLTIQRTQQEDSAVYLCASSSGLAVELFFGEGSRLTVL.

A single count supports this clone. CDR3 in DNA: TGCAGCGTATCCGGGACAGGGTCATACGAGCAGTACTTC. Translating it yields CSVSGTGSYEQYF. The chain combines TRBV29-1 with TRBJ2-7, with 9 bases identical to TRBD1. Germline V gene data show CDR1 as SQVTM and CDR2 as ANQGSEA. J lost 4 bases, V lost 6 bases, and 7 bases had no gene match. CDR3 size: 13 residues.

Notes on this clone: The final CDR3 position lacks the conserved phenylalanine or tryptophan, pointing to a likely read error. V gene TRBV2 combines with J gene TRBJ1-6; 7 positions agree with TRBD1. CDR1 is SNHLY, CDR2 FYNNEI, per germline. V lost 6 bases to trimming and J lost 5 bases; unmatched junction nucleotides: 4. The CDR3 consists of 14 residues. In DNA form, the CDR3 reads TGTGCCAGCAGAGGGACAGAAAATAATTCACCCCTCCACCTT. This translates into CASRGTENNSPLHL.

This clone was seen only once. V gene TRBV12-5 combines with J gene TRBJ1-5; TRBD1 aligns across 9 bases. The V segment lost 3 bases and the J segment 3 bases; nucleotides outside the gene matches: 15. There are 19 residues in the CDR3. In germline, CDR1 is LGHNT, CDR2 FRNRAP. CDR3 protein: CASGFEGTGSLGLNQPQHF. The CDR3 DNA is TGTGCTAGTGGTTTCGAGGGGACAGGGAGTTTGGGTCTCAATCAGCCCCAGCATTTT.

This clone has a handful of counts. V gene TRBV10-2 combines with J gene TRBJ2-1, with 8 bases lining up with TRBD1. There are 14 residues in the CDR3. V lost 5 bases to trimming and J lost 7 bases; unmatched junction nucleotides: 7. Germline V lookup: CDR1 WSHSY, CDR2 SAAADI. The CDR3, as DNA: TGCGCCAGCAGTTCCCTGGGGACAGGTAATGAGCAGTTCTTC. This gives the protein CASSSLGTGNEQFF.

V is TRBV12-2 and J is TRBJ1-3; the table gives TRBD1 as D, unverified against the DNA. TRBV12-2 is listed as a pseudogene. The CDR3 is made up of 15 amino acids. CDR3 protein: CASRNRQAHGNTIYF. The CDR3 region has the DNA TGTGCAAGCAGAAACCGACAAGCCCATGGAAACACCATATATTTT.

The chain recombines TRBV10-3 with TRBJ2-5; TRBD2 matches at 9 bases. The CDR3 runs to 15 residues. After removal of 6 bases from V and 5 bases from J, the junction contained 10 bases not matched to a gene. Germline assignment: CDR1 ENHRY and CDR2 SYGVKD. CDR3 in amino acids: CAISQSGGRGETQYF. The DNA for the CDR3 is TGTGCCATCAGCCAAAGCGGGGGGAGAGGGGAGACCCAGTACTTC.